Sequencing of this T cell receptor (beta chain) was carried out in a study of radiation and T cells in renal cell carcinoma. Sequencing was performed with immunoSEQ multiplex PCR; in TCRdb, only in-frame clones are kept and a portion is missing. The data show 20,000 or so clones, with about 50% seen just once and 12% held by the top ten. Treatment noted: 15 Gy SBRT to primary tumor, nephrectomy 4 weeks later. Nephrectomy followed 15 Gy stereotactic body radiation by 4 weeks. The receptor's source is a man aged 45-65 years with renal cell carcinoma. Material: tumor tissue, obtained from a patient whose treatment included radiotherapy and nephrectomy.

CDR3 nucleotide sequence: TGTGCCAGCAGTACCAGCCTTTCGGCAGGTGGCTACACCTTC. This gives the protein CASSTSLSAGGYTF. J is TRBJ1-2 and V is TRBV27; D is unresolved. This CDR3 is 14 amino acids long. Germline V gene lookup returns CDR1 MNHEY and CDR2 SMNVEV (reference sequence). Trimming took 5 bases from V and 7 from J, leaving 17 bases between them.